This TCR beta chain was identified during a study of blood T cell repertoires in COVID-19. At the level of the study: Sources were T cells, B-cell-depleted T cells, or PBMCs; the material itself was cDNA or gDNA.

The CDR3 runs to 19 residues. The germline V and J ends were trimmed by 0 bases and 2 bases, with 19 bases remaining between them. Germline V gene lookup returns CDR1 MNHNS and CDR2 SASEGT. In the original analysis: For nucleated cells, counts were estimated from reference gene primer amplification. Sequenced by immunoSEQ multiplex PCR; TCRdb stores in-frame clones only, minus some. Clonal size and the V and J genes are those of that table, whereas D and trimming came from the DNA. The table shows about 120,000 clones, with 90% occurring only once. Specimen: peripheral blood. This receptor was identified in a woman aged 55-69 years with COVID-19, enrolled during active disease. The chain is built from TRBV6-1 and TRBJ2-2, with no clear D. The CDR3 DNA is TGTGCCAGCAGTGAAGCGCCAGTGACAACGGCTATTAACACCGGGGAGCTGTTTTTT. It specifies CASSEAPVTTAINTGELFF.